The rows below give T cell receptor beta chains drawn from one sample of a study of cytomegalovirus exposure and HLA in healthy donors. Sequencing used immunoSEQ multiplex PCR; TCRdb keeps in-frame clones, though not all of them. The data hold around 100,000 clones, with around three quarters observed a single time. Sample: PBMCs. The receptor source for this set is a man in his thirties or forties in good health and CMV-seropositive. Each CDR3 is given with its conserved first and last residue. Fields, in order: D gene, J gene, clone size, V gene, CDR3 protein, CDR3 DNA. D genes are given only for firm matches. Clone size is given for some rows only: seen once, a few or many times, or a class if the clone is expanded.

D: .
J: TRBJ2-1
size: .
V: TRBV4-2
CDR3: CASSGAALIEQFF
DNA: TGTGCCAGCAGCGGGGCGGCTTTAATTGAGCAGTTCTTC

D: .
J: TRBJ1-6
size: .
V: TRBV19
CDR3: CASSIATGLSPLHF
DNA: TGTGCCAGTAGTATTGCGACAGGCCTTTCACCCCTCCACTTT

D: .
J: TRBJ1-1
size: few
V: TRBV2
CDR3: CASSRNMNTEAFF
DNA: TGTGCCAGCAGTCGCAACATGAACACTGAAGCTTTCTTT

D: TRBD2
J: TRBJ2-3
size: once
V: TRBV5-4
CDR3: CASSLRAGGPDTQYF
DNA: TGTGCCAGCAGCTTGAGGGCGGGGGGGCCGGATACGCAGTATTTT

D: TRBD1
J: TRBJ2-1
size: .
V: TRBV7-2
CDR3: CASRDTGAANEQFF
DNA: TGTGCCAGCAGGGATACAGGGGCGGCAAATGAGCAGTTCTTC

D: .
J: TRBJ2-7
size: .
V: TRBV4-2
CDR3: CASSQRQDTYEQYF
DNA: TGTGCCAGCAGCCAAAGACAGGATACCTACGAGCAGTACTTC

D: TRBD1
J: TRBJ1-4
size: .
V: TRBV7-9
CDR3: CSSSVGTGNGRANEKLFF
DNA: TGTTCCAGCAGCGTCGGGACAGGGAACGGGAGGGCTAATGAAAAACTGTTTTTT

D: .
J: TRBJ1-3
size: .
V: TRBV2
CDR3: CASSESRRSGNTIYF
DNA: TGTGCCAGCAGTGAGTCGCGCCGCTCTGGAAACACCATATATTTT

D: .
J: TRBJ1-4
size: .
V: TRBV28
CDR3: CASSRTTGRNEKLFF
DNA: TGTGCCAGCAGTCGGACGACAGGAAGGAATGAAAAACTGTTTTTT

D: TRBD1
J: TRBJ1-6
size: .
V: TRBV30
CDR3: CAWTGTANSPLHF
DNA: TGTGCCTGGACCGGGACAGCCAATTCACCCCTCCACTTT

D: TRBD1
J: TRBJ2-6
size: .
V: TRBV9
CDR3: CASSVGTGAGANVLTF
DNA: TGTGCCAGCAGCGTTGGGACAGGGGCTGGGGCCAACGTCCTGACTTTC

D: TRBD1
J: TRBJ2-3
size: .
V: TRBV15
CDR3: CATSRTTGAGDTQYF
DNA: TGTGCCACCAGCAGAACTACAGGGGCGGGAGATACGCAGTATTTT

D: .
J: TRBJ2-1
size: .
V: TRBV9
CDR3: CASSVVPGGPINEQFF
DNA: TGTGCCAGCAGCGTAGTTCCCGGGGGGCCAATCAATGAGCAGTTCTTC

D: .
J: TRBJ2-4
size: once
V: TRBV2
CDR3: CASNKGANIQYF
DNA: TGTGCCAGCAATAAGGGAGCGAACATTCAGTACTTC

D: TRBD2
J: TRBJ2-1
size: .
V: TRBV10-1
CDR3: CASQIAGRNEQFF
DNA: TGCGCCAGCCAAATAGCGGGGCGCAATGAGCAGTTCTTC

D: .
J: TRBJ2-2
size: .
V: TRBV7-2
CDR3: CASSNGGAFSGELFF
DNA: TGTGCCAGCAGCAATGGGGGGGCTTTCTCCGGGGAGCTGTTTTTT

D: .
J: TRBJ2-5
size: once
V: TRBV5-6
CDR3: CASSFFRQSQETQYF
DNA: TGTGCCAGCAGCTTTTTCCGACAGTCACAAGAGACCCAGTACTTC

D: .
J: TRBJ2-7
size: .
V: TRBV6-1
CDR3: CASSGQVNSYEQYF
DNA: TGTGCCAGCAGTGGACAGGTAAACTCCTACGAGCAGTACTTC

D: .
J: TRBJ1-6
size: .
V: TRBV30
CDR3: CAWSVATGYNSPLHF
DNA: TGTGCCTGGAGTGTAGCGACAGGCTATAATTCACCCCTCCACTTT

D: TRBD2
J: TRBJ2-1
size: .
V: TRBV4-3
CDR3: CASSQGTGGPNEQFF
DNA: TGCGCCAGCAGCCAAGGAACGGGGGGGCCGAATGAGCAGTTCTTC

D: .
J: TRBJ2-1
size: .
V: TRBV27
CDR3: CASQGGASYNEQFF
DNA: TGTGCCAGCCAAGGGGGGGCCTCCTACAATGAGCAGTTCTTC

D: .
J: TRBJ1-5
size: .
V: TRBV2
CDR3: CASRSNGYNQPQHF
DNA: TGTGCCAGCAGAAGCAACGGGTACAATCAGCCCCAGCATTTT

D: .
J: TRBJ1-2
size: .
V: TRBV28
CDR3: CASSLWARSTGGYTF
DNA: TGTGCCAGCAGTTTATGGGCGCGTTCTACGGGGGGCTACACCTTC

D: .
J: TRBJ2-3
size: .
V: TRBV27
CDR3: CASSLWGPDTDTQYF
DNA: TGTGCCAGCAGTTTGTGGGGGCCCGACACAGATACGCAGTATTTT

D: .
J: TRBJ1-1
size: few
V: TRBV29-1
CDR3: CSVEGAGRRTEAFF
DNA: TGCAGCGTTGAGGGCGCGGGCCGGCGAACTGAAGCTTTCTTT

D: .
J: TRBJ1-4
size: .
V: TRBV7-2
CDR3: CASSLTRGLVEKLFF
DNA: TGTGCCAGCAGCTTAACCAGGGGCCTCGTCGAAAAACTGTTTTTT

D: TRBD2
J: TRBJ2-3
size: .
V: TRBV4-2
CDR3: CASSQDPKTSGPGGTDTQYF
DNA: TGTGCCAGCAGCCAAGATCCTAAGACTAGCGGGCCCGGTGGCACAGATACGCAGTATTTT

D: TRBD1
J: TRBJ1-3
size: .
V: TRBV11-2
CDR3: CASSLGNRGAIYF
DNA: TGTGCCAGCAGCTTAGGCAACAGGGGCGCCATATATTTT

D: TRBD1
J: TRBJ2-7
size: .
V: TRBV5-4
CDR3: CASSSPGQGLYEQYF
DNA: TGTGCCAGCAGTTCTCCGGGACAGGGACTCTACGAGCAGTACTTC

D: TRBD2
J: TRBJ2-3
size: .
V: TRBV4-3
CDR3: CASSQNPGGSTDTQYF
DNA: TGCGCCAGCAGCCAAAATCCGGGGGGTAGCACAGATACGCAGTATTTT

D: .
J: TRBJ1-3
size: .
V: TRBV9
CDR3: CASSVDGRTTGNTIYF
DNA: TGTGCCAGCAGCGTAGACGGCAGGACAACTGGAAACACCATATATTTT

D: TRBD1
J: TRBJ1-1
size: few
V: TRBV2
CDR3: CASSEMAGGPFF
DNA: TGTGCCAGCAGTGAAATGGCAGGGGGACCTTTCTTT

D: TRBD1
J: TRBJ2-6
size: .
V: TRBV27
CDR3: CASGTRDRGISGANVLTF
DNA: TGTGCCAGCGGAACCCGGGACAGGGGGATCTCTGGGGCCAACGTCCTGACTTTC

D: .
J: TRBJ1-6
size: .
V: TRBV4-1
CDR3: CASSQDLESPLHF
DNA: TGCGCCAGCAGCCAAGATCTAGAGTCACCCCTCCACTTT

D: TRBD2
J: TRBJ2-7
size: .
V: TRBV28
CDR3: CASSSPSGAPSYEQYF
DNA: TGTGCCAGCAGTTCGCCTAGCGGGGCGCCGTCCTACGAGCAGTACTTC

D: TRBD2
J: TRBJ2-3
size: .
V: TRBV6-4
CDR3: CASSETSGGATDTQYF
DNA: TGTGCCAGCAGTGAAACCAGCGGGGGGGCAACAGATACGCAGTATTTT

D: TRBD1
J: TRBJ2-7
size: few
V: TRBV6-1
CDR3: CASSEGQGAYYEQYF
DNA: TGTGCCAGCAGTGAAGGACAGGGTGCCTACTACGAGCAGTACTTC

D: TRBD2
J: TRBJ2-1
size: .
V: TRBV7-2
CDR3: CASSLAPLAGGSNEQFF
DNA: TGTGCCAGCAGCTTGGCCCCACTAGCGGGGGGGTCCAATGAGCAGTTCTTC

D: TRBD1
J: TRBJ2-1
size: .
V: TRBV9
CDR3: CASSAPVRQGSSYNEQFF
DNA: TGTGCCAGCAGCGCCCCAGTTAGACAGGGTAGCTCCTACAATGAGCAGTTCTTC

D: .
J: TRBJ1-3
size: once
V: TRBV11-2
CDR3: CASSLGEYSGNTIYF
DNA: TGTGCCAGCAGCTTAGGCGAGTACTCTGGAAACACCATATATTTT

D: .
J: TRBJ2-3
size: .
V: TRBV4-1
CDR3: CASSQGATGSTDTQYF
DNA: TGCGCCAGCAGCCAAGGCGCGACGGGTAGCACAGATACGCAGTATTTT

D: TRBD1
J: TRBJ1-1
size: .
V: TRBV5-8
CDR3: CASSLEGTGGLRNEAFF
DNA: TGTGCCAGCAGCTTGGAAGGGACAGGGGGCCTCCGAAATGAAGCTTTCTTT

D: .
J: TRBJ2-2
size: .
V: TRBV7-2
CDR3: CASSSTLRGNTGELFF
DNA: TGTGCCAGCAGCTCCACCCTCCGGGGTAACACCGGGGAGCTGTTTTTT

D: TRBD2
J: TRBJ2-7
size: .
V: TRBV27
CDR3: CASSSPGTSKYEQYF
DNA: TGTGCCAGCAGTTCCCCCGGGACTAGTAAATACGAGCAGTACTTC

D: .
J: TRBJ2-5
size: once
V: TRBV28
CDR3: CASSSSGEQYF
DNA: TGTGCCAGCAGTTCCTCGGGAGAGCAGTACTTC